This TCR beta chain was sequenced during a study of blood T cells in healthy people across ages. Study overall: For every two T cells, template switching captured about one barcoded beta molecule.

This CDR3 is built from 17 residues. V lost 3 bases to trimming and J lost 9 bases, with 21 bases between them. Germline CDR1 reads MNHNS; CDR2 reads SASEGT. Next came a second PCR, run for roughly 6 to 11 cycles, which used a sample-barcoded 5' primer along with a J-beta primer mix. TCRdb analysed the 5' RACE reads with MiXCR anew, one entry per CDR3 protein. Altogether 890,000 or so distinct CDR3 sequences are present, 62% being singletons, with the ten largest covering 28%. Study-level findings and limits: Reliance upon unsorted PBMCs precluded definitive naive versus antigen-experienced comparison. While age rose, TCR beta diversity per million T cells dropped in a roughly linear way.

Remarks on this clonotype: The antigen remains unidentified.

The clonotype was recovered from a man in his thirties or forties in good health. Sample: blood. This sequence joins TRBV6-1 and TRBJ1-6, with a possible D match to TRBD1 (5 bases). The CDR3: CASSEPPLRVASSPLHF. In nucleotides, the CDR3 is TGTGCCAGCAGTGAGCCCCCCCTCAGGGTTGCCTCTTCACCCCTCCACTTT.